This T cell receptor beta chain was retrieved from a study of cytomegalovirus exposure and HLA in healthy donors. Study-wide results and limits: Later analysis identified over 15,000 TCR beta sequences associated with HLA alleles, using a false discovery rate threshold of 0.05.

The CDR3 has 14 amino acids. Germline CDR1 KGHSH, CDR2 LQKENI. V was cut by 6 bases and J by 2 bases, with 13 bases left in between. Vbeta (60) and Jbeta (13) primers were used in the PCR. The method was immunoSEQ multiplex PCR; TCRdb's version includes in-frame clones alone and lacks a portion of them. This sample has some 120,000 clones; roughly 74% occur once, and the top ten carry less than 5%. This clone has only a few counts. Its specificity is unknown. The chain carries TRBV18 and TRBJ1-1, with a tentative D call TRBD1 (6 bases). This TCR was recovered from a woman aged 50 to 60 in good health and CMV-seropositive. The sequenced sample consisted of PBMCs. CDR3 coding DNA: TGTGCCAGCTCCGTCGACAGGCTAAACACTGAAGCTTTCTTT. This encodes CASSVDRLNTEAFF.